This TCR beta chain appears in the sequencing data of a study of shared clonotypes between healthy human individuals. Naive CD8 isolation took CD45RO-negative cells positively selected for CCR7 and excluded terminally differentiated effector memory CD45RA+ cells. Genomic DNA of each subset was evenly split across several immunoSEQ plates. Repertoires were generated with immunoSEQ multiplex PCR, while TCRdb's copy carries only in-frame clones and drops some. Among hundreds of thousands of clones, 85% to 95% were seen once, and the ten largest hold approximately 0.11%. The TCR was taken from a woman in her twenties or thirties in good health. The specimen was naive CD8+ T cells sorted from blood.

The chain's CDR3 is CASSLQSYRVDQYF. As DNA, the CDR3 is TGTGCCAGCAGCCTTCAGAGCTATAGGGTAGACCAGTACTTC. This chain joins TRBV5-8 and TRBJ2-5; D call uncertain. The V gene lost 4 bases and the J gene lost 10 bases, with 20 bases spanning the gap. CDR1 SGHTS and CDR2 YDEGEE come from the germline V gene. The CDR3 extends over 14 amino acids.